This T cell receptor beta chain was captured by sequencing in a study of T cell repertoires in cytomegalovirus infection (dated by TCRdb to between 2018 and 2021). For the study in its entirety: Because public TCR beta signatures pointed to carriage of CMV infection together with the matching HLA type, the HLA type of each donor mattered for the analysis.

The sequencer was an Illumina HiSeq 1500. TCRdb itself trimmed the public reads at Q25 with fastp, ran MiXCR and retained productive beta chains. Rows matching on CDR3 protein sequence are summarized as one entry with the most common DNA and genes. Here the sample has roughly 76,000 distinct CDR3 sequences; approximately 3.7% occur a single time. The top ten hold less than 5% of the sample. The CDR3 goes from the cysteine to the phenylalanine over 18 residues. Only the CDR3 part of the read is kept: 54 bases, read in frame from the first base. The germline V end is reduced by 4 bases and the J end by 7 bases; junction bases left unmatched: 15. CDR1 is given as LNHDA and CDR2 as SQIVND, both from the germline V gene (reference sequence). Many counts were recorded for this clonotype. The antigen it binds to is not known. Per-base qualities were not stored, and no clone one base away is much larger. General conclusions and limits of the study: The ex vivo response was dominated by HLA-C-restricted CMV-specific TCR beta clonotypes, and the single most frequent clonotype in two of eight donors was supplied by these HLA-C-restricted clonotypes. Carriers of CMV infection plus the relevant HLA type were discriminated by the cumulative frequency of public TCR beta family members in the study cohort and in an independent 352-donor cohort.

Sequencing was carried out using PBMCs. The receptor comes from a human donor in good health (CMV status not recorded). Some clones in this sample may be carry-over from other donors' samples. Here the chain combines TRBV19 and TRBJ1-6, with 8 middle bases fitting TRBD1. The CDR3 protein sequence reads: CASSSRTGTVLGNSPLHF. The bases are TGTGCCAGTAGTAGTCGGACAGGGACTGTCCTAGGGAATTCACCCCTCCACTTT.